Following are 20 T cell receptor beta chains from one sample sequenced in a study of T cells in women clearing cervical HPV infection. Assay: immunoSEQ multiplex PCR; the TCRdb copy retains only in-frame clones and omits some. The table for this sample gives tens of thousands of clones. Material for sequencing was blood buffy coat. These TCRs come from a woman aged 18-69 years with a cervical HPV16 infection that either progressed to CIN3+ or cleared (not recorded which).

Comment on this clone: A read error may account for a junction end that differs from germline. Read sequence stops 3 residues before the CDR3 end, and the germline J gene provides the missing end. Other DNA sequences in the same sample also yield this CDR3. The chain links TRBV5-1 to TRBJ1-3; no firm D call. Germline-derived CDR1 and CDR2 are SGHRS and YFSETQ. This CDR3 has 14 residues. The CDR3 loop is CASTPAGSGNTIYF. The part of the CDR3 DNA that was read is TGCGCCAGCACCCCGGCGGGCTCTGGAAACACG.

Regarding this clone: The sequence runs out 3 residues before the end of the CDR3; the remainder is reconstructed from the germline J gene. The V call is TRBV20-1, the J call TRBJ2-2; D may be TRBD1 (5 bases). Trimming cost V 6 bases and J 7 bases, with 21 bases left between them. Germline V lookup: CDR1 DFQATT, CDR2 SNEGSKA (reference sequence). This CDR3 is built from 15 residues. CDR3 DNA, as far as it was read: TGCAGTGCCCCGCCCCAAGGGGCATACATCGGGGAG. This sequence encodes CSAPPQGAYIGE. In full, the CDR3 reads CSAPPQGAYIGELFF.

Concerning this clone: The CDR3 is cut off 3 residues early in the read; its end comes from the germline J gene. This sequence joins TRBV5-4 and TRBJ2-3, with D tentatively TRBD2 (5 bases). Trimming took 3 bases from V and 6 from J, leaving 11 bases between them. Germline-derived CDR1 and CDR2 are SGHNT and YYREEE (reference sequence). The CDR3 totals 13 residues. The sequenced CDR3 bases are TGTGCCAGCAGCTCCGGACTCATGGATACG. Translation gives CASSSGLMDT. The CDR3, in full, reads CASSSGLMDTQYF.

A remark on this clone: Read sequence stops 3 residues before the CDR3 end, and the germline J gene provides the missing end. Other DNA sequences of this sample code for an identical CDR3. The chain combines TRBV5-1 with TRBJ2-5; D perhaps matches TRBD1 (6 bases). This CDR3 contains 14 residues. V was trimmed by 0 bases and J by 2 bases, leaving 8 bases between them. The germline V gene has CDR1 SGHRS and CDR2 YFSETQ. The part of the CDR3 DNA that was read is TGCGCCAGCAGCTTGGGACAGGTTCAAGAGACC. Translated: CASSLGQVQET. The full CDR3 reads CASSLGQVQETQYF.

Note on this clone: The sequenced fragment ends 3 residues before the CDR3 boundary, so the rest is inferred from the germline J gene. V usage is TRBV19 and J usage is TRBJ1-1, with D possibly TRBD1 on 6 matching bases. The CDR3 sequence is 15 residues long. Germline CDR1 LNHDA, CDR2 SQIVND (reference sequence). Trimming shortened V by 3 bases and J by 0 bases, and 11 bases separated the two germline ends. CDR3 amino acids: CASSIPRTVNTEAFF. CDR3 DNA (partial): TGTGCCAGTAGTATCCCCCGGACAGTGAACACTGAA.

This CDR3 reads CASSPNEALNQPQHF. CDR3 DNA, as far as it was read: TGTGCCAGCTCACCCAATGAGGCCTTAAATCAGCCC. The chain carries TRBV18 and TRBJ1-5; D not resolved. The read falls 3 residues short of the CDR3 end, and the missing part is taken from the germline J gene. There are 15 residues in the CDR3. The V end was cut by 3 bases, the J end by 4 bases, with 13 bases between. Germline V gene data show CDR1 as KGHSH and CDR2 as LQKENI.

As for this clone: The read falls 3 residues short of the CDR3 end, and the missing part is taken from the germline J gene. The chain is built from TRBV12-3 or TRBV12-4 and TRBJ2-5, with a possible D match to TRBD2 (6 bases). V gave up 5 bases and J gave up 5 bases, with 27 bases separating them. The CDR3 runs to 18 residues. This CDR3 reads CASSILQSAGAGWETQYF. The DNA read from the CDR3 is TGTGCCAGCAGTATATTACAATCAGCGGGCGCGGGGTGGGAGACC.

Worth noting for this clone: The observed sequence ends 3 residues before the CDR3 terminus, with the missing tail filled in from the germline J gene. This chain connects TRBV18 to TRBJ1-2, with 7 bases fitting TRBD1. Trimming took 4 bases from V and 0 from J; bases not matched to a gene: 5. The CDR3 runs to 15 residues. Germline-derived CDR1 and CDR2 are KGHSH and LQKENI. The chain's CDR3 is CASSLQDRPNYGYTF. The part of the CDR3 DNA that was read is TGTGCCAGCTCACTTCAGGACAGGCCTAACTATGGC.

The CDR3 spells CSGNSGSSYNEQFF. The sequenced part of the CDR3 DNA is TGCAGCGGCAATAGCGGGAGCTCCTACAATGAG. The V and J genes are TRBV29-1 and TRBJ2-1, with 9 bases lining up with TRBD2. The read terminates 3 residues ahead of where the CDR3 ends, so the germline J gene completes it. Looked up from germline, CDR1 is SQVTM and CDR2 is ANQGSEA. This CDR3 region has 14 residues. Trimming removed 7 bases from V and 0 bases from J; junction bases left unmatched: 4.

On this clone: The read finishes 3 residues shy of the CDR3 end, and the germline J gene is used to complete it. The chain joins TRBV5-1 to TRBJ2-1, with 7 nucleotides matching TRBD1. This CDR3 comprises 15 residues. V shed 1 base and J 4 bases; nucleotides not matched to a gene: 5. CDR1 is SGHRS, CDR2 YFSETQ, per germline. The part of the CDR3 DNA that was read is TGCGCCAGCAGCTTGACAGGGGATCCGTACAATGAG. Protein sequence: CASSLTGDPYNE. From start to end, the CDR3 is CASSLTGDPYNEQFF.

To note about this clone: The read gets to within 3 residues of the CDR3 end, and the germline J gene fills in the rest. The genes are TRBV7-9 and TRBJ2-3; 7 bases align to TRBD1. The CDR3 spans 14 residues. The germline gives CDR1 SEHNR, CDR2 FQNEAQ (reference sequence). CDR3 DNA, as far as it was read: TGTGCCAGCAGCTTCGACAGGGAGCATCAGCCG. Translating gives CASSFDREHQP. In full, the CDR3 is CASSFDREHQPQYF.

On this clone itself: From the germline J gene comes the end of the CDR3, since the read stops 3 residues before it. The chain combines TRBV2 with TRBJ1-2; the D gene is possibly TRBD1 (6 bases). There are 13 residues in the CDR3. The V end lost 7 bases, the J end lost 4 bases, and 13 bases lay between the germline ends. From germline, CDR1 is SNHLY and CDR2 FYNNEI. The CDR3 spells CASTWTDSYGYTF. Incomplete CDR3 DNA: TGTGCCAGCACCTGGACAGATAGCTATGGC. Complete variable domain (other parts from reference TRBV2 and TRBJ1-2): EPEVTQTPSHQVTQMGQEVILRCVPISNHLYFYWYRQILGQKVEFLVSFYNNEISEKSEIFDDQFSVERPDGSNFTLKIRSTKLEDSAMYFCASTWTDSYGYTFGSGTRLTVV.

With regard to this clone: The read finishes 3 residues shy of the CDR3 end, and the germline J gene is used to complete it. The chain uses TRBV18 and TRBJ1-5; D is perhaps TRBD1 (6 bases). The CDR3 totals 14 residues. Germline lookup yields CDR1 KGHSH and CDR2 LQKENI. CDR3: CASSSQGAGEPQHF. The part of the CDR3 DNA that was read is TGTGCCAGCTCATCACAGGGAGCGGGTGAACCC. Supplemented by reference TRBV18 and TRBJ1-5, the full variable domain reads NAGVMQNPRHLVRRRGQEARLRCSPMKGHSHVYWYRQLPEEGLKFMVYLQKENIIDESGMPKERFSAEFPKEGPSILRIQQVVRGDSAAYFCASSSQGAGEPQHFGDGTRLSIL.

A remark on this clone: The missing CDR3 end, 3 residues past where the read stops, is filled in from the germline J gene. V usage is TRBV7-3 and J usage is TRBJ2-3; 8 bases align to TRBD2. The CDR3 sequence is 17 residues long. V shed 5 bases and J 7 bases; nucleotides not matched to a gene: 17. Looked up from germline, CDR1 is SGHTA and CDR2 is FQGTGA. The part of the CDR3 DNA that was read is TGTGCCAGCAGCACGCCTCCGGGACTAGAGTCTCGGAATACG. Translated, it gives CASSTPPGLESRNT. The complete CDR3 sequence is CASSTPPGLESRNTQYF.

On this clone: Read coverage stops 3 residues before the CDR3 terminus; the germline J gene supplies the remainder. V is TRBV7-6 and J is TRBJ2-3, with 7 nucleotides matching TRBD2. The CDR3 covers 15 residues. Germline V gene sequence: CDR1 SGHVS, CDR2 FNYEAQ. CDR3 sequence reads: CASSPTTSDQETQYF. CDR3 bases read: TGTGCCAGCAGTCCGACAACTAGCGATCAAGAGACG. The entire variable domain, with the rest obtained from reference TRBV7-6 and TRBJ2-3, is as follows: GAGVSQSPRYKVTKRGQDVALRCDPISGHVSLYWYRQALGQGPEFLTYFNYEAQQDKSGLPNDRFSAERPEGSISTLTIQRTEQRDSAMYRCASSPTTSDQETQYFGPGTRLTVL.

On this clone itself: The read terminates 3 residues ahead of where the CDR3 ends, so the germline J gene completes it. The genes are TRBV5-1 and TRBJ2-7; 7 nucleotides agree with TRBD1. The germline CDR1 and CDR2 sequences are SGHRS and YFSETQ. With 5 bases clipped from V and 6 bases from J, the junction kept 8 bases outside the gene matches. The CDR3 totals 13 residues. The CDR3 spells CASREQGQGEQYF. The DNA read from the CDR3 is TGCGCCAGCAGAGAACAGGGGCAAGGCGAG.

A word on this clone: Read coverage stops 3 residues before the CDR3 terminus; the germline J gene supplies the remainder. The genes are TRBV2 and TRBJ2-3; tentatively, D is TRBD2 (7 bases). CDR1 is SNHLY and CDR2 is FYNNEI in the germline V gene. Trimming shortened V by 4 bases and J by 0 bases, and 11 bases separated the two germline ends. This CDR3 contains 15 residues. The DNA read from the CDR3 is TGTGCCAGCAGTGTTGCGGGGGCGAGCACAGATACG. It codes for CASSVAGASTDT. Given in full, the CDR3 is CASSVAGASTDTQYF.

As for this clone: The read finishes 3 residues shy of the CDR3 end, and the germline J gene is used to complete it. The chain employs TRBV19 and TRBJ1-2; the match to TRBD1 covers 12 bases. This CDR3 contains 16 residues. Germline CDR1 and CDR2: LNHDA and SQIVND (reference sequence). Here the CDR3 reads CASSIVGTGGFNDYTF. Partial CDR3 DNA: TGTGCCAGTAGTATAGTTGGGACAGGGGGCTTTAATGAC.

Remarks on this clone: The read stops 3 residues short of the end of the CDR3; the missing end is completed from the germline J gene. The gene calls are TRBV30 and TRBJ2-2; 8 bases fit TRBD2. The CDR3 length is 17 residues. CDR1 and CDR2 from the germline V gene are GTSNPN and SVGIG (reference sequence). CDR3 bases read: TGTGCCTGGCGAAGCAGCGGGAGTCTTCCTGGGGCCAACGTG. Translation: CAWRSSGSLPGANV. The CDR3 in full is CAWRSSGSLPGANVLFF.

Concerning this clone: The read stops 3 residues short of the end of the CDR3; the missing end is completed from the germline J gene. Other DNA sequences in the same sample also yield this CDR3. The rearrangement joins TRBV30 to TRBJ1-5; D is possibly TRBD1 (5 bases). Trimming took off 5 bases at V and 5 bases at J, with 10 bases between the two ends. Germline CDR1 GTSNPN, CDR2 SVGIG (reference sequence). The CDR3 is 12 residues long. CDR3: CAWGQGDQPQHF. The part of the CDR3 DNA that was read is TGTGCCTGGGGGCAGGGTGATCAGCCC.